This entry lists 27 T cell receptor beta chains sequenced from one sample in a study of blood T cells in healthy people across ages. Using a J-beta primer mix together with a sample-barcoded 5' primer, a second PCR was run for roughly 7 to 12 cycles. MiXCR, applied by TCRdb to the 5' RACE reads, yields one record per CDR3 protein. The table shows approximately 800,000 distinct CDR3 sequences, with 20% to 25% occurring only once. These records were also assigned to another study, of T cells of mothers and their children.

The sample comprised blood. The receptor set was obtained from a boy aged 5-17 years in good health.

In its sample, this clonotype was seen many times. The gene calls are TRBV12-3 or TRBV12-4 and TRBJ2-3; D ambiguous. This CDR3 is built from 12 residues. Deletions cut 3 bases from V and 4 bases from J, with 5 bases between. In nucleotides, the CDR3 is TGTGCCAGCAGTTTTAGATCAGATACGCAGTATTTT. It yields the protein CASSFRSDTQYF.

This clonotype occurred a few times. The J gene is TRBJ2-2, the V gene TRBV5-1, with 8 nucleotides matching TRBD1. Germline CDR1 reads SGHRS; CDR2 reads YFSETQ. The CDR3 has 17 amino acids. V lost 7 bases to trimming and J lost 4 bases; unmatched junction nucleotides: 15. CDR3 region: CASRGSGGLSPTGELFF. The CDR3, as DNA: TGCGCCAGCCGGGGATCAGGGGGCCTCTCTCCCACCGGGGAGCTGTTTTTT. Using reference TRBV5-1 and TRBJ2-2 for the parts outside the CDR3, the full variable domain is KAGVTQTPRYLIKTRGQQVTLSCSPISGHRSVSWYQQTPGQGLQFLFEYFSETQRNKGNFPGRFSGRQFSNSRSEMNVSTLELGDSALYLCASRGSGGLSPTGELFFGEGSRLTVL.

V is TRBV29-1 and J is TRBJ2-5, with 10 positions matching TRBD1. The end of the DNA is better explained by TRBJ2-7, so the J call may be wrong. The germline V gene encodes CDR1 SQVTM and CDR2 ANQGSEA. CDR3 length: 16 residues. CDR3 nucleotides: TGCAGCGTTGAAGATCCTGGGACAGGGGAGGAGTACGAGCAGTACTTC. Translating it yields CSVEDPGTGEEYEQYF.

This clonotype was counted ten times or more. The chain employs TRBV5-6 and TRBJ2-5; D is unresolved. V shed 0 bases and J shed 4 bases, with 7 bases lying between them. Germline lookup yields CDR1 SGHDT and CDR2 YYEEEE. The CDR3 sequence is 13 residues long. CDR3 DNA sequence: TGTGCCAGCAGCTTGGTTGGGTCAGAGACCCAGTACTTC. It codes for CASSLVGSETQYF.

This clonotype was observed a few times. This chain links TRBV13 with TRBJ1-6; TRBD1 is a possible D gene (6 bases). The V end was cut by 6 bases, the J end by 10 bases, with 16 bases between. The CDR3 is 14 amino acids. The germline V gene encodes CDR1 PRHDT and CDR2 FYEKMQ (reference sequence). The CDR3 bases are TGTGCCAGCAGTTCAGAGGGGGTTGGCTCACCCCTCCACTTT. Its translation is CASSSEGVGSPLHF.

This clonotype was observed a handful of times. The chain's CDR3 is CASRLTPENTEAFF. The CDR3 DNA follows: TGTGCCAGCAGGCTGACCCCAGAAAACACTGAAGCTTTCTTT. The chain couples TRBV12-3 or TRBV12-4 to TRBJ1-1; D ambiguous. This CDR3 is 14 amino acids long. Trimming took off 6 bases at V and 2 bases at J, with 13 bases between the two ends.

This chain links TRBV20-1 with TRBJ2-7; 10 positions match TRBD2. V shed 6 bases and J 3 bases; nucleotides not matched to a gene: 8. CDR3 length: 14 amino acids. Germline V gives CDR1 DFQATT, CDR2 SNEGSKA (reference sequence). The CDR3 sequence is CSAIAVAGGYEQYF. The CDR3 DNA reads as TGCAGTGCCATAGCTGTAGCGGGGGGCTACGAGCAGTACTTC.

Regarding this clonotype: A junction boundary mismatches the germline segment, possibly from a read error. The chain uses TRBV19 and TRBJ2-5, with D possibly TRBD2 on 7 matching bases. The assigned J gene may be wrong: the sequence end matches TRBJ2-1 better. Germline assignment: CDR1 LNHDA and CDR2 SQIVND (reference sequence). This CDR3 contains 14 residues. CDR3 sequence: CACSPRGEGNEQFF. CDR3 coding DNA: TGTGCCTGTAGCCCGAGGGGGGAGGGCAATGAGCAGTTCTTC.

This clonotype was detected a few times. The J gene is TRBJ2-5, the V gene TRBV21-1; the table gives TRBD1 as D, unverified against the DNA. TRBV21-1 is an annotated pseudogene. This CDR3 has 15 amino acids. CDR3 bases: TGTGCCAGCAGCGTTACTAAGGGGGCTCAAGAGACCCAGTACTTC. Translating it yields CASSVTKGAQETQYF.

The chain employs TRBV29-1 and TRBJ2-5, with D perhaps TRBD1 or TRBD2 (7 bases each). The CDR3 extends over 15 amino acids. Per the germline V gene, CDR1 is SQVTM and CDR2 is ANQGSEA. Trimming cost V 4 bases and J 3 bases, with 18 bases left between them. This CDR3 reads CSVGQGDYQKETQYF. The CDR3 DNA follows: TGCAGCGTTGGCCAGGGGGACTACCAAAAAGAGACCCAGTACTTC.

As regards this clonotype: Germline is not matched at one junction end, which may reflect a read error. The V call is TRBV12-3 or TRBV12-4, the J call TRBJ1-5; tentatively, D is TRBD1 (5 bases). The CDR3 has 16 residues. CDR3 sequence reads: CGSSLTPGGTDQPQHF. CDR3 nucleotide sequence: TGTGGCAGCAGTCTGACACCCGGCGGGACTGATCAGCCCCAGCATTTT.

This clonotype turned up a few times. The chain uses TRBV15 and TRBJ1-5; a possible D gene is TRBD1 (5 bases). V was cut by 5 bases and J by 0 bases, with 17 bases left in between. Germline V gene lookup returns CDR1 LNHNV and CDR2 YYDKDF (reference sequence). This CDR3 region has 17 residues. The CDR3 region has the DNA TGTGCCACCAGCTGGGGGTCTACCTACTATAGCAATCAGCCCCAGCATTTT. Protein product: CATSWGSTYYSNQPQHF.

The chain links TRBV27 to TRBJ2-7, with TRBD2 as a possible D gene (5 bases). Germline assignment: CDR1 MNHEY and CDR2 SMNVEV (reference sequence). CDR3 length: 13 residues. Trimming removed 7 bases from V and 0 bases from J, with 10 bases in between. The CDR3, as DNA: TGTGCCAGCATATCCGGGGACTCCTACGAGCAGTACTTC. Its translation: CASISGDSYEQYF.

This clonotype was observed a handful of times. In DNA, the CDR3 is TGTGCCAGCAGTCCCGGCGTGCGGACTCACGGAGCAGAGACCCAGTACTTC. Translation gives CASSPGVRTHGAETQYF. The genes are TRBV2 and TRBJ2-5, with D maybe TRBD2 (5 bases). The CDR3 length is 17 residues. Per the germline V gene, CDR1 is SNHLY and CDR2 is FYNNEI. The V and J ends lost 5 bases and 4 bases respectively, with 23 bases between them.

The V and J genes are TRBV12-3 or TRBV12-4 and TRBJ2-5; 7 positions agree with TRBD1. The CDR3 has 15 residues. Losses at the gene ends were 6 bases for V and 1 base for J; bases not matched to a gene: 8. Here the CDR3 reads CASSRRGQAQETQYF. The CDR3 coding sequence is TGTGCCAGCAGCCGCCGCGGACAGGCCCAAGAGACCCAGTACTTC.

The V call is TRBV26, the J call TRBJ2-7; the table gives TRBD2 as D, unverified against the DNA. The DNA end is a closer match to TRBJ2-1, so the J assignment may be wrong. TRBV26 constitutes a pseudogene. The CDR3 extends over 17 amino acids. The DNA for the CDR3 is TGTGCCAGCAGTTCATACGGGACTAGCGGAAAAGGGAATGAGCAGTTCTTC. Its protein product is CASSSYGTSGKGNEQFF.

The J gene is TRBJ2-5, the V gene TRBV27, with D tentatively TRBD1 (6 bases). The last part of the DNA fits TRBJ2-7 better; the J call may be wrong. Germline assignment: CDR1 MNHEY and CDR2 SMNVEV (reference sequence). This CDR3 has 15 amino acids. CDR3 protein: CASSFNGRGPYEQYF. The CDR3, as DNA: TGTGCCAGCAGTTTCAACGGCAGGGGACCCTACGAGCAGTACTTC.

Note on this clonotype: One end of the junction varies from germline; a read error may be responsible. Here the CDR3 DNA reads TGTGCCAGCAGTTTACGGGGAAAGAACACTGGAGCTTTCTTT. Translated: CASSLRGKNTGAFF. V usage is TRBV12-3 or TRBV12-4 and J usage is TRBJ1-1; D gene uncertain. The CDR3 runs 14 residues.

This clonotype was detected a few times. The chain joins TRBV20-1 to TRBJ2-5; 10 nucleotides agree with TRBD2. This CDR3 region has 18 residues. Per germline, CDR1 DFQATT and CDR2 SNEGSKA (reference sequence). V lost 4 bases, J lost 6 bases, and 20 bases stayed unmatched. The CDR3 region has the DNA TGCAGTGCTACCTCTGGGGGTACTATAGCGGGGGGCCGAAAGACCCAGTACTTC. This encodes CSATSGGTIAGGRKTQYF.

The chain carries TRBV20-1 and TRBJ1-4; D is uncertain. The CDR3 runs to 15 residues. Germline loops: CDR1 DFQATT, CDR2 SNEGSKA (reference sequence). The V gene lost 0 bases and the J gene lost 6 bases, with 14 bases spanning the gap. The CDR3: CSARDPQGQHEKLFF. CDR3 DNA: TGCAGTGCTAGAGATCCACAAGGCCAACATGAAAAACTGTTTTTT.

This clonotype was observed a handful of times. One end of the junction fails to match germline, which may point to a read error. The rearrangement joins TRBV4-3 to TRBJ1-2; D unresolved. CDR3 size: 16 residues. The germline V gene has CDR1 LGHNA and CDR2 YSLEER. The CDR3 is CASSQDLFVRDYGYTF. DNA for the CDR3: TGCGCTAGCAGCCAAGACCTCTTCGTGAGGGACTATGGCTACACCTTC.

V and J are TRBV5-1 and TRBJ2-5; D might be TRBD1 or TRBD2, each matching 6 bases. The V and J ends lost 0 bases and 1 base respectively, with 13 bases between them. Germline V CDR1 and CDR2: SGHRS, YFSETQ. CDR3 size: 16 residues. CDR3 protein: CASSLAEGGLQETQYF. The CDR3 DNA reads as TGCGCCAGCAGCTTGGCCGAGGGGGGCCTCCAAGAGACCCAGTACTTC.

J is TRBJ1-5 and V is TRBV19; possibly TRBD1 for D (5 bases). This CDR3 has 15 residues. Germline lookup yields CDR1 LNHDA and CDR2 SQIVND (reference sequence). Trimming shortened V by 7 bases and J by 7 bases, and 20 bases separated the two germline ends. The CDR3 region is CASTPTGSGGQPQHF. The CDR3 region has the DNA TGTGCCAGTACCCCTACAGGCTCCGGGGGGCAGCCCCAGCATTTT.

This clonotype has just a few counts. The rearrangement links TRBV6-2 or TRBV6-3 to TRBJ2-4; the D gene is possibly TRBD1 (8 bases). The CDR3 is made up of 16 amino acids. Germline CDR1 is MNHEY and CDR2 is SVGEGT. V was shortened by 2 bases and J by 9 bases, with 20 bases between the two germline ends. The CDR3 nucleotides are TGTGCCAGCAGTTACGCCCCCCGACAGGGGAGGGTCATTCAGTACTTC. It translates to CASSYAPRQGRVIQYF.

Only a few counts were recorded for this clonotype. The chain's CDR3 is CASKTDGNTDTQYF. CDR3 bases: TGCGCCAGCAAGACCGACGGGAACACAGATACGCAGTATTTT. The V and J genes are TRBV5-1 and TRBJ2-3, with a tentative D call TRBD2 (5 bases). V lost 6 bases and J lost 2, with 13 bases in between. There are 14 residues in the CDR3. Germline V gene lookup returns CDR1 SGHRS and CDR2 YFSETQ.

The CDR3 sequence: CATSDPARTGSNTQETQYF. The CDR3 nucleotides read TGTGCCACCAGTGATCCGGCCAGGACAGGGTCCAATACGCAAGAGACCCAGTACTTC. This chain uses TRBV24-1 with TRBJ2-5, with 8 nucleotides matching TRBD1. The CDR3 consists of 19 residues. The germline CDR1 and CDR2 sequences are KGHDR and SFDVKD. Trimming took 3 bases from V and 2 from J; bases not matched to a gene: 16.

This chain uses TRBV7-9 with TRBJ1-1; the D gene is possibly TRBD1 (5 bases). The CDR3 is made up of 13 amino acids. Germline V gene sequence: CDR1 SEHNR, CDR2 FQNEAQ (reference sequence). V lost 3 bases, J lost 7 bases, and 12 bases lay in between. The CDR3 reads CASSFGGENEAFF. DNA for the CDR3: TGTGCCAGCAGCTTTGGGGGGGAAAATGAAGCTTTCTTT.